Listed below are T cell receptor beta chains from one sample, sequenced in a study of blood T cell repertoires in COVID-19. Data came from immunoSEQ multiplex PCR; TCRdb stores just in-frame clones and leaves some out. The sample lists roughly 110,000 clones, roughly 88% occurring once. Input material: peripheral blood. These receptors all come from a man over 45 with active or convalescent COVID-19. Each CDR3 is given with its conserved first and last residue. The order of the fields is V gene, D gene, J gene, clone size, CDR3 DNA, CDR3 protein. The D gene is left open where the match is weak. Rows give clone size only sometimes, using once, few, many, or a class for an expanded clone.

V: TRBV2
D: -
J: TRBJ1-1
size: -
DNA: TGTGCCAGCAGTGAAGCCTTATTCGCTGAAGCTTTCTTT
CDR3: CASSEALFAEAFF

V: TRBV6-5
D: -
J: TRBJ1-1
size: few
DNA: TGTGCCAGCAGTTACGGAGGATTCAACACTGAAGCTTTCTTT
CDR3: CASSYGGFNTEAFF

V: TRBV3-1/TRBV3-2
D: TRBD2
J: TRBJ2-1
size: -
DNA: TGTGCCAGCAGCCAAGGACTAGCCTCCTACAATGAGCAGTTCTTC
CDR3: CASSQGLASYNEQFF

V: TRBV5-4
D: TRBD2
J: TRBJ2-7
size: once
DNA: TGTGCCAGCAGCAAGGCGGGAGGGCCCTACGAGCAGTACTTC
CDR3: CASSKAGGPYEQYF

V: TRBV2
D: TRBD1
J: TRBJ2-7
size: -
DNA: TGTGCCAGCAGTGAGCGAGGAGACAGGGGGCTGGGGCAGTACTTC
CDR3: CASSERGDRGLGQYF

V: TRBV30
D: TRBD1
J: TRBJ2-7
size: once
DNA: TGTGCCTGGAGACAGGGGAACCACTACGAGCAGTACTTC
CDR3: CAWRQGNHYEQYF

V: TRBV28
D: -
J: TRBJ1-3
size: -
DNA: TGTGCCAGCAGTTTGGGAGGAGTTGGAAACACCATATATTTT
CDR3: CASSLGGVGNTIYF

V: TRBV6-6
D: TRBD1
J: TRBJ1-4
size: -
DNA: TGTGCCAGCAGCGGCAGGGGGGAAAAACTGTTTTTT
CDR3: CASSGRGEKLFF

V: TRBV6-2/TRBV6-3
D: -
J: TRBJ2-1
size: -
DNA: TGTGCCAGCAGTTACGTAGCGGAGTACAATGAGCAGTTCTTC
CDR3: CASSYVAEYNEQFF

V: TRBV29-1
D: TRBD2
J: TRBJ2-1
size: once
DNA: TGCAGCGTTGTAGGACTAGCGGGCTACAATGAGCAGTTCTTC
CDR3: CSVVGLAGYNEQFF

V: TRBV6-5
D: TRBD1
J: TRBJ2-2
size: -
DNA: TGTGCCAGCACATGGGACAGTTCAGGGGAGCTGTTTTTT
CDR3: CASTWDSSGELFF

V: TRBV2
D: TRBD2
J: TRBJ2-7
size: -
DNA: TGTGCCAGCAGGGGACTAGCGGGAAAGTACGAGCAGTACTTC
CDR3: CASRGLAGKYEQYF

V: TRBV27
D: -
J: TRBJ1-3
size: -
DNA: TGTGCCAGCAGTCAAGGAAACACCATATATTTT
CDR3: CASSQGNTIYF

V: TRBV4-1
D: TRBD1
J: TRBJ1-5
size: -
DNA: TGCGCCAGCAGCCTCTTCGGTACAGGGGGTATCGGGAGCAATCAGCCCCAGCATTTT
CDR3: CASSLFGTGGIGSNQPQHF

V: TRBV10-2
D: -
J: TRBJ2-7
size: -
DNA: TGCGCCAGCAGTGAGCCCGGTCTGGCGGGTAACTCCTACGAGCAGTACTTC
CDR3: CASSEPGLAGNSYEQYF

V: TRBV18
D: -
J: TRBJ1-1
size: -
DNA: TGTGCCAGCTCACCACCCTTCGGGGGCTATAGGGGGGGAGCTTTCTTT
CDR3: CASSPPFGGYRGGAFF

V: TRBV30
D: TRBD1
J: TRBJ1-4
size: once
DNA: TGTGCCTGGAGTCAGGGACAGGGGAATGAAAAACTGTTTTTT
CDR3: CAWSQGQGNEKLFF

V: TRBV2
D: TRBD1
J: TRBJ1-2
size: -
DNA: TGTGCCAGCAGCCCTGGGACAGATACTAACTATGGCTACACCTTC
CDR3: CASSPGTDTNYGYTF

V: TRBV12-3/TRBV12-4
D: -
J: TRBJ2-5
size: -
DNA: TGTGCCAGCAGCCTCCAAGAGACCCAGTACTTC
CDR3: CASSLQETQYF

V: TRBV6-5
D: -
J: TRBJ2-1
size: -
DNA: TGTGCCAGCAGTCCCAGGTGGGGCCATGAGCAGTTCTTC
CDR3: CASSPRWGHEQFF

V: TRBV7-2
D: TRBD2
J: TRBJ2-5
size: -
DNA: TGTGCCAGCAGCCTTGGGACGGCGGGAGGCGTGGAGACCCAGTACTTC
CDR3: CASSLGTAGGVETQYF

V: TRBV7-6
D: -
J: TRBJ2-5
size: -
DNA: TGTGCCAGCAGCCCAGGGTTCCAAGAGACCCAGTACTTC
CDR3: CASSPGFQETQYF

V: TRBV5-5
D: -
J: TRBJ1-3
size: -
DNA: TGTGCCAGCAGCTTTCGTCCTCACGACGACAGGCCGGGGACCGGAAACACCATATATTTT
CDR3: CASSFRPHDDRPGTGNTIYF

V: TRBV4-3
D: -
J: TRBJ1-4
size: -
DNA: TGCGCCAGCAGCCATAGAGGGCGCCCGGGTTATAATGAAAAACTGTTTTTT
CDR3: CASSHRGRPGYNEKLFF

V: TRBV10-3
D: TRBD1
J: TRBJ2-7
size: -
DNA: TGTGCCACCCGGGACAGGGTCGACTACGAGCAGTACTTC
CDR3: CATRDRVDYEQYF

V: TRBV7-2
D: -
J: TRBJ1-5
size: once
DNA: TGTGCCAGCAGCTTAGTAGCGGGTAGCAATCAGCCCCAGCATTTT
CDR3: CASSLVAGSNQPQHF

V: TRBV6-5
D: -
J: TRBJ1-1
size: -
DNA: TGTGCCACTATAGGAGGGCCGGCCAACACTGAAGCTTTCTTT
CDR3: CATIGGPANTEAFF

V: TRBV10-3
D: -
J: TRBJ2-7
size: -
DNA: TGTGCCATCAGTGAGTCATCTGCGTCTAGCGTGACCCACAGGCAGTACTTC
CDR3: CAISESSASSVTHRQYF